This T cell receptor beta chain came from a study of regulatory T cells in long-lasting Graves disease. Across the study: Graves' disease counted as persistent after over 5 years of antithyroid drugs with positive TSH receptor antibodies.

Germline V gene data show CDR1 as DFQATT and CDR2 as SNEGSKA (reference sequence). CDR3 length equals 16 residues. V lost 5 bases, J lost 9 bases, and 14 bases stayed unmatched. Building the TCR beta libraries relied on iRepertoire HTBI primers, and CDR3 regions underwent Arm-PCR. TCRdb ran MiXCR on the multiplex PCR reads and lists one entry per CDR3 protein. This table has 400,000 to 500,000 distinct CDR3 sequences, roughly a fifth appearing once. Study conclusions and caveats: Preferential use of TRBV28, TRBJ1-2 and TRBJ2-5 was seen in persistent disease.

Time point noted: persistent/refractory GD, antithyroid drugs over 5 years with positive TRAb. TCR sequences were obtained from RNA taken from PBMCs. American Thyroid Association guidelines were used to diagnose Graves' disease. Points on this clonotype: Its specificity is not known.

The sample consisted of peripheral blood mononuclear cells (PBMCs), taken when the disease was refractory, from a patient treated with antithyroid drugs. The source of this sequence is a female donor with Graves disease. The V call is TRBV20-1, the J call TRBJ1-6; 9 nucleotides match TRBD1. CDR3 amino acids: CSAFNPGQGVGSPLHF. The CDR3, as DNA: TGCAGTGCTTTCAACCCGGGACAGGGCGTCGGTTCACCCCTCCACTTT.